Detailed here is one T cell receptor beta chain. Samples came from axillary lymph nodes draining the breast cancer. This specimen belongs to a study of breast tumors, draining lymph nodes, adjacent tissues. The junction had 1 base not matched to a gene; V was cut back by 1 base and J by 0 bases. The CDR3 covers 16 residues. TCRdb processed the multiplex PCR reads anew with MiXCR; each CDR3 protein has one entry. The data contain some 100,000 distinct CDR3 sequences, around 21% of them seen just once; the ten biggest clones take up under 1.5%. The rearrangement links TRBV12-3 or TRBV12-4 to TRBJ1-1; 11 nucleotides match TRBD1. What was sequenced was axillary lymph node tissue. This receptor was obtained from a female donor with breast cancer. Some clones in this sample may be carry-over from other donors' samples. In DNA form, the CDR3 reads TGTGCCAGCAGTTTAGGGACAGGGGGCCTGAACACTGAAGCTTTCTTT. It encodes CASSLGTGGLNTEAFF.